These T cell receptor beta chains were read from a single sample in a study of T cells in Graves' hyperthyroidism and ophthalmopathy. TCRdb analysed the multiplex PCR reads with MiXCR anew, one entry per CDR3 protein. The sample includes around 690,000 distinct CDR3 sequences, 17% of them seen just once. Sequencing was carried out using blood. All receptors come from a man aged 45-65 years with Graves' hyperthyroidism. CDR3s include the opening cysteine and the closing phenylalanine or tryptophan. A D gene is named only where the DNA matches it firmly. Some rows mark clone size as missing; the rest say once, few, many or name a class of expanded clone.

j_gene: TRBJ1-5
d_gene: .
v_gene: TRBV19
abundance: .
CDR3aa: CATQRSYSNQPQHF
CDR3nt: TGTGCCACGCAGCGAAGTTATAGCAATCAGCCCCAGCATTTT

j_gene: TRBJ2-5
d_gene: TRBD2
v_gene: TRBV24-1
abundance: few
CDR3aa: CATSEGPLAGGETQYF
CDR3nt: TGTGCCACCAGTGAGGGACCCCTAGCGGGAGGAGAGACCCAGTACTTC

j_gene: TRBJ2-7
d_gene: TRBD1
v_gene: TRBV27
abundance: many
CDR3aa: CASRRTGTGKEQYF
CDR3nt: TGTGCCAGCAGGAGGACCGGGACAGGGAAAGAGCAGTACTTC

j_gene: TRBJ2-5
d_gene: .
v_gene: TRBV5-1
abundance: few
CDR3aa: CASSGRGDQETQYF
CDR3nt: TGCGCCAGCAGCGGCAGGGGCGACCAAGAGACCCAGTACTTC

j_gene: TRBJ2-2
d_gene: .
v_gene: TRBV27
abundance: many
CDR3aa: CASSIFSGPGELFF
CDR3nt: TGTGCCAGCAGCATCTTTAGCGGCCCCGGGGAGCTGTTTTTT

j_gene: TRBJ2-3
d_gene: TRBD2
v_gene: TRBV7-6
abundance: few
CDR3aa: CASSYGTISDTQYF
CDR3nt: TGTGCCAGCAGCTACGGGACTATTTCGGATACGCAGTATTTT

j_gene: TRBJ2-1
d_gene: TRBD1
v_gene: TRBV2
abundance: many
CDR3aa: CASSHGQGEFF
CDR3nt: TGTGCCAGCAGTCATGGACAGGGGGAGTTCTTC

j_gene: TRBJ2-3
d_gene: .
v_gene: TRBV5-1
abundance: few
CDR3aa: CASSLEGTPSGTDTQYF
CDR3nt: TGCGCCAGCAGCTTGGAGGGGACTCCGTCTGGCACAGATACGCAGTATTTT

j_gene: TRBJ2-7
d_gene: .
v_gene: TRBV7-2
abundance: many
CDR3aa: CASSQGRDYEQYF
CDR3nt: TGTGCCAGCAGCCAGGGGCGGGACTACGAGCAGTACTTC

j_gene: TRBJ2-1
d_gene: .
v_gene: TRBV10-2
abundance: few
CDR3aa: CASSEWTTSFSEQFF
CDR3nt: TGCGCCAGCAGTGAGTGGACTACCAGTTTTAGTGAGCAGTTCTTC

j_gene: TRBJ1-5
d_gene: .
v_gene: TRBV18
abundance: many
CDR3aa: CASSQTGLSNQPQHF
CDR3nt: TGTGCCAGCTCACAGACAGGACTTAGCAATCAGCCCCAGCATTTT

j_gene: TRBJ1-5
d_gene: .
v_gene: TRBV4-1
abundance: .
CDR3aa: CASSQTGRGVNQPQHF
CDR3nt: TGCGCCAGCAGCCAAACAGGCAGAGGAGTCAATCAGCCCCAGCATTTT

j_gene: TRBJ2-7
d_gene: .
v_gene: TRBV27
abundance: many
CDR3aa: CASSFATRLEQYF
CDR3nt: TGTGCCAGCAGTTTTGCGACTCGGCTCGAGCAGTACTTC

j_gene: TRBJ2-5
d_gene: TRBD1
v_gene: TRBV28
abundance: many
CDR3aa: CASSTGQTRETQYF
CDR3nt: TGTGCCAGCAGTACGGGACAGACTCGGGAGACCCAGTACTTC

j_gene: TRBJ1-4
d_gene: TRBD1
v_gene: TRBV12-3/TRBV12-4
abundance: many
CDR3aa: CASSTTAGTVYEKLFF
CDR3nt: TGTGCCAGCAGTACTACCGCCGGGACAGTTTATGAAAAACTGTTTTTT

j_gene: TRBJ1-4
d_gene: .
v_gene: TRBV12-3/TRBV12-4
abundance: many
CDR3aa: CASSGMGGSLNEKLFF
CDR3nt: TGTGCCAGCAGTGGAATGGGAGGCAGCTTAAATGAAAAACTGTTTTTT

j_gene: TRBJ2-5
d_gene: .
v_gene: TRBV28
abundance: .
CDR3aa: CASSQTEYQETQYF
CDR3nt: TGTGCCAGCAGTCAGACGGAGTACCAAGAGACCCAGTACTTC

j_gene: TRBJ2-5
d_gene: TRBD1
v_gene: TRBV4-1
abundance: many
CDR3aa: CASSQPQGAGETQYF
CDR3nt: TGCGCCAGCAGCCAACCTCAGGGGGCCGGGGAGACCCAGTACTTC

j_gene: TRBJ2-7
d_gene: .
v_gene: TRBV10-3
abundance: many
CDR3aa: CAISESPAGLNYEQYF
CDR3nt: TGTGCCATCAGTGAGTCGCCGGCAGGGCTTAACTACGAGCAGTACTTC

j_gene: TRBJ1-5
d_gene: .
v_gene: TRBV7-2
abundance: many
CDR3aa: CASSLGRGQPQHF
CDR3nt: TGTGCCAGCAGCTTAGGCCGAGGACAGCCCCAGCATTTT

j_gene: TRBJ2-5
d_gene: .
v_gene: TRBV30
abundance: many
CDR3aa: CAWSIGGVKTQYF
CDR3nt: TGTGCCTGGAGTATTGGGGGCGTGAAGACCCAGTACTTC

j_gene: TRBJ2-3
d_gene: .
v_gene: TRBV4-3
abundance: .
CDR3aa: CASSQGPQGGTTDTQYF
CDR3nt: TGCGCCAGCAGCCAAGGTCCCCAGGGGGGGACCACAGATACGCAGTATTTT

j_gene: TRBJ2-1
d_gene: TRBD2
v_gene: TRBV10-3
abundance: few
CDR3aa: CAISGHMGTSGSLSYNEQFF
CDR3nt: TGTGCCATCAGTGGTCATATGGGGACTAGCGGGTCCCTCTCCTACAATGAGCAGTTCTTC

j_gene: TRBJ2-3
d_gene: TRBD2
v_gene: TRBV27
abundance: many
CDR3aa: CASKGLAGPGDTQYF
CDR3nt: TGTGCCAGCAAAGGACTAGCGGGTCCAGGAGATACGCAGTATTTT

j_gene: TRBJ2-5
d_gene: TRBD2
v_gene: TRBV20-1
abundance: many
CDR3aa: CSAKRAGVQETQYF
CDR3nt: TGCAGTGCTAAAAGAGCGGGAGTGCAAGAGACCCAGTACTTC

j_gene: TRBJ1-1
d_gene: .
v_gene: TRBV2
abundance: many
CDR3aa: CASSVQENTEAFF
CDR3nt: TGTGCCAGCAGTGTACAAGAGAACACTGAAGCTTTCTTT

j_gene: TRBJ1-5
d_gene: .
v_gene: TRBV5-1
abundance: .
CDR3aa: CTSSLAPNNQPQHF
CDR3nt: TGCACCAGCAGCTTGGCCCCGAACAATCAGCCCCAGCATTTT

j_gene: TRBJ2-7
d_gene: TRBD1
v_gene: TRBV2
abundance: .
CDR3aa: CASNSGQAYEQYF
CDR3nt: TGTGCCAGCAATTCGGGACAGGCCTACGAGCAGTACTTC

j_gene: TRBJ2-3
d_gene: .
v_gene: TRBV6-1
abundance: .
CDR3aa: CASSPGGREGGDTQYF
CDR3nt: TGTGCCAGCAGCCCAGGAGGGAGGGAGGGGGGAGACACGCAGTATTTT

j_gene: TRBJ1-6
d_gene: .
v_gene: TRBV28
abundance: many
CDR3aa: CASSLRGNNSPLHF
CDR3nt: TGTGCCAGCAGTTTAAGGGGCAATAATTCACCCCTCCACTTT

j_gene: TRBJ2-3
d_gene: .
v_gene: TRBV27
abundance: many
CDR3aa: CASSLSAPVSWDSDTQYF
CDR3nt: TGTGCCAGCAGTTTATCCGCTCCGGTTAGCTGGGATTCGGATACGCAGTATTTT

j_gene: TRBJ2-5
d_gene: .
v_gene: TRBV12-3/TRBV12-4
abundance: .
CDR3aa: CASSQPGVETQYF
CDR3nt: TGTGCCAGCAGCCAACCAGGGGTAGAGACCCAGTACTTC

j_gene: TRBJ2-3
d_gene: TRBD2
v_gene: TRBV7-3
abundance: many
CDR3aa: CASSLLAGGRTDTQYF
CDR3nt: TGTGCCAGCAGCCTACTAGCGGGAGGGCGCACAGATACGCAGTATTTT

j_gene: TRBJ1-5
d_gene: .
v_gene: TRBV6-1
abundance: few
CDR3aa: CASSESPGASNQPQHF
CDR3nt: TGTGCCAGCAGTGAAAGTCCAGGGGCTAGCAATCAGCCCCAGCATTTT

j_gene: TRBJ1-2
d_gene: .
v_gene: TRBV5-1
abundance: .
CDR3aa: CASSSLGGLSYGYTF
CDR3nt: TGCGCCAGCAGCTCCCTCGGGGGCTTAAGCTATGGCTACACCTTC

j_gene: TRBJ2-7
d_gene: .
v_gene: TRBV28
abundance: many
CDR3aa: CASSGTGGFYEQYF
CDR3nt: TGTGCCAGCAGCGGGACCGGGGGATTCTACGAGCAGTACTTC

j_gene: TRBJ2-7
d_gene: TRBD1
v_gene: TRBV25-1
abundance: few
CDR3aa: CASSSHDRGEQYF
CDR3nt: TGTGCCAGCAGTAGCCACGACAGGGGCGAGCAGTACTTC

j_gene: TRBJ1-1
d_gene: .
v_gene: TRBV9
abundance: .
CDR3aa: CASSVDGWDHTEAFF
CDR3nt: TGTGCCAGCAGCGTAGATGGCTGGGACCACACTGAAGCTTTCTTT

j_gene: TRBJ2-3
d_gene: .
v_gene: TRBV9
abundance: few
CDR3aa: CASSPRWESDTQYF
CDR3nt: TGTGCCAGCAGCCCCCGGTGGGAATCAGATACGCAGTATTTT

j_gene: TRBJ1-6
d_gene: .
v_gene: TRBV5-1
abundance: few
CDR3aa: CASSFTSGNYNSPLHF
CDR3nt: TGCGCCAGCAGTTTCACCTCGGGGAACTATAATTCACCCCTCCACTTT

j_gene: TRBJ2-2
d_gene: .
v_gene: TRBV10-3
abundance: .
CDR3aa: CAITGELFF
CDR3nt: TGTGCCATCACCGGGGAGCTGTTTTTT

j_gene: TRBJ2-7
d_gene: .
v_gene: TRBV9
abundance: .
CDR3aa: CASSVGDSAYYEQYF
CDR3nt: TGTGCCAGCAGCGTAGGGGACTCCGCTTACTACGAGCAGTACTTC

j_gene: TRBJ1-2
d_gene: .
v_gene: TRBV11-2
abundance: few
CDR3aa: CASSGDDGPYGYTF
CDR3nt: TGTGCCAGCAGCGGAGACGACGGGCCCTATGGCTACACCTTC

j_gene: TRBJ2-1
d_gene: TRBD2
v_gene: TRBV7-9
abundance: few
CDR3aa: CASSDAGGPNEQFF
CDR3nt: TGTGCCAGCAGCGACGCGGGAGGGCCTAATGAGCAGTTCTTC

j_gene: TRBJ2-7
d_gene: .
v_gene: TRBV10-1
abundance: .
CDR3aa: CASSEATTASYEQYF
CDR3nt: TGCGCCAGCAGTGAGGCGACGACAGCTTCCTACGAGCAGTACTTC

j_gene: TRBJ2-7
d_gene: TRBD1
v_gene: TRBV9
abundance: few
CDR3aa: CASSDDRGSDEQYF
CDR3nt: TGTGCCAGCAGCGATGACAGGGGTAGCGACGAGCAGTACTTC